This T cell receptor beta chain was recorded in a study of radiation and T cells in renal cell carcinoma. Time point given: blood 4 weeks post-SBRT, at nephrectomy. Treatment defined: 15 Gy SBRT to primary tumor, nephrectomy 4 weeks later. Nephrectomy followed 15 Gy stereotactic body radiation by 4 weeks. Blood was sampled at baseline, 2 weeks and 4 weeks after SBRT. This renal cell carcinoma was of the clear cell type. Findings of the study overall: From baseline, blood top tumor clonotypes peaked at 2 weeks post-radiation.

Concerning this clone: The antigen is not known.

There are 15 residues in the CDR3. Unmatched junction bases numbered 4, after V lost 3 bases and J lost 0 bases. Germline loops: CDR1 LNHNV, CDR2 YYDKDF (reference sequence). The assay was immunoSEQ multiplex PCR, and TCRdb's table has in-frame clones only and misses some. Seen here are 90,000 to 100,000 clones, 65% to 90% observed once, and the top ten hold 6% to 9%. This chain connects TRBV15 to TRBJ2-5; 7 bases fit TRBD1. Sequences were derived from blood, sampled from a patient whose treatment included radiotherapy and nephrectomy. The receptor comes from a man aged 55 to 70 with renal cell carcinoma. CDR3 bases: TGTGCCACCAGCAGCGGGCAGGGGGACCAAGAGACCCAGTACTTC. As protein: CATSSGQGDQETQYF.